Presented here are 25 T cell receptor beta chains from one specimen sequenced in a study of blood T cell repertoires in COVID-19. Here immunoSEQ multiplex PCR was the method, and the copy in TCRdb shows in-frame clones only, minus some. Here the sample spans more than 100,000 clones, 80% to 85% being singletons. The sequenced sample consisted of peripheral blood. The source of these receptors is a woman aged 25 to 39 who had recovered from COVID-19.

The chain links TRBV24-1 to TRBJ2-5; maybe TRBD2 (6 bases). Deletions cut 9 bases from V and 4 bases from J, with 17 bases between. There are 14 residues in the CDR3. CDR1 and CDR2 (germline): KGHDR, SFDVKD. CDR3 amino acids: CATLPGRGRETQYF. CDR3 in DNA: TGTGCCACCCTCCCTGGGCGGGGCCGAGAGACCCAGTACTTC.

This chain connects TRBV5-4 to TRBJ1-4; TRBD1 might be the D (6 bases). V gave up 2 bases and J gave up 8 bases, with 10 bases separating them. Germline lookup yields CDR1 SGHNT and CDR2 YYREEE (reference sequence). This CDR3 comprises 13 residues. The CDR3 here is CASSFQGREKLFF. CDR3 coding DNA: TGTGCCAGCAGCTTCCAGGGGCGGGAAAAACTGTTTTTT.

The V and J genes are TRBV11-2 and TRBJ2-5; possible D gene TRBD2, 6 bases. The CDR3 is made up of 16 amino acids. V was cut by 2 bases and J by 0 bases, with 13 bases left in between. The germline CDR1 and CDR2 sequences are SGHAT and FQNNGV. DNA of the CDR3: TGTGCCAGCAGCTTATGGGACGGGGAGGACCAAGAGACCCAGTACTTC. Translation: CASSLWDGEDQETQYF. Combining the CDR3 with reference TRBV11-2 and TRBJ2-5 gives the whole variable domain EAGVAQSPRYKIIEKRQSVAFWCNPISGHATLYWYQQILGQGPKLLIQFQNNGVVDDSQLPKDRFSAERLKGVDSTLKIQPAKLEDSAVYLCASSLWDGEDQETQYFGPGTRLLVL.

This clone was counted a single time. This chain joins TRBV6-5 and TRBJ1-3; tentative D call: TRBD1 (6 bases). This CDR3 region has 14 residues. The V end lost 6 bases, the J end lost 0 bases, and 9 bases lay between the germline ends. Germline CDR1 is MNHEY and CDR2 is SVGAGI. DNA for the CDR3: TGTGCCAGCAGAACCAGGGGCTCTGGAAACACCATATATTTT. Encoded protein: CASRTRGSGNTIYF.

This clone was found once. V gene TRBV6-6 combines with J gene TRBJ1-1; D remains unclear. The V end lost 2 bases, the J end lost 2 bases, and 9 bases lay between the germline ends. Germline loops: CDR1 MNHNY, CDR2 SVGAGI (reference sequence). The CDR3 is 14 amino acids. CDR3 sequence reads: CASSYEGVNTEAFF. CDR3 coding DNA: TGTGCCAGCAGTTACGAGGGAGTTAACACTGAAGCTTTCTTT.

The rearrangement joins TRBV5-6 to TRBJ2-1; perhaps TRBD2 as D (5 bases). V was pared by 0 bases and J by 1 base, with 8 bases between. CDR3 length equals 15 residues. CDR1 is SGHDT, CDR2 YYEEEE, per germline. The CDR3 loop is CASSLGVASYNEQFF. Here the CDR3 DNA reads TGTGCCAGCAGCTTGGGAGTAGCGTCCTACAATGAGCAGTTCTTC.

This sequence joins TRBV5-8 and TRBJ2-3, with D perhaps matching TRBD2 (5 bases). Germline CDR1 SGHTS, CDR2 YDEGEE. The CDR3 spans 15 residues. Trimming shortened V by 2 bases and J by 5 bases, and 15 bases separated the two germline ends. CDR3 protein: CASSFGLSRGDTQYF. Written as DNA, the CDR3 is TGTGCCAGCAGCTTCGGACTCTCCCGCGGAGATACGCAGTATTTT.

This clone appeared many times. The CDR3 protein is CASSPLLKAFYNEQFF. Written as DNA, the CDR3 is TGTGCCAGCAGCCCACTACTAAAAGCTTTCTACAATGAGCAGTTCTTC. The chain uses TRBV7-6 and TRBJ2-1; D unclear. Germline V CDR1 and CDR2: SGHVS, FNYEAQ. This CDR3 contains 16 residues. V was cut by 5 bases and J by 3 bases, with 17 bases left in between.

The chain carries TRBV15 and TRBJ2-2; D perhaps matches TRBD1 (6 bases). Germline-derived CDR1 and CDR2 are LNHNV and YYDKDF (reference sequence). The CDR3 loop spans 12 amino acids. V lost 4 bases to trimming and J lost 6 bases, with 6 bases between them. The CDR3 DNA sequence: TGTGCCACCAGCACAGGGGCCGGGGAGCTGTTTTTT. This gives the protein CATSTGAGELFF.

The chain couples TRBV5-4 to TRBJ1-2, with D perhaps TRBD1 (6 bases). Germline CDR1 and CDR2: SGHNT and YYREEE (reference sequence). There are 14 residues in the CDR3. Trimming shortened V by 0 bases and J by 6 bases, and 12 bases separated the two germline ends. The CDR3 is CASSLGRGQDGYTF. The DNA for the CDR3 is TGTGCCAGCAGCTTGGGTAGGGGACAAGATGGCTACACCTTC.

This clone has a single count. V is TRBV5-1 and J is TRBJ2-7; D is perhaps TRBD2 (6 bases). Germline V gene sequence: CDR1 SGHRS, CDR2 YFSETQ. CDR3 size: 18 residues. Trimming took off 4 bases at V and 2 bases at J, with 25 bases between the two ends. Written as DNA, the CDR3 is TGCGCCAGCAGCGCGACCGTAGAGGATCTAGGGAGGCCCTACGAGCAGTACTTC. It specifies CASSATVEDLGRPYEQYF.

This clone was recorded a few times. The V and J genes are TRBV10-3 and TRBJ1-1; tentatively, D is TRBD1 (6 bases). The CDR3 covers 13 residues. V lost 4 bases, J lost 2 bases, and 8 bases lay in between. CDR1 is ENHRY and CDR2 is SYGVKD in the germline V gene. The CDR3 DNA is TGTGCCATCAGTGGGGACACAAACACTGAAGCTTTCTTT. The encoded protein is CAISGDTNTEAFF.

This clone was recorded once. This chain's CDR3 is CASSTFDSMNTEAFF. CDR3 DNA: TGTGCCAGCAGCACCTTTGACAGCATGAACACTGAAGCTTTCTTT. The rearrangement links TRBV7-8 to TRBJ1-1, with a possible D match to TRBD1 (5 bases). This CDR3 has 15 amino acids. V dropped 5 bases and J dropped 0 bases, with 13 bases sitting between them. Germline V gene sequence: CDR1 SGHVS, CDR2 FQNEAQ.

This sequence joins TRBV4-2 and TRBJ2-7; 8 bases line up with TRBD1. The germline CDR1 and CDR2 sequences are LGHNA and YNFKEQ. V dropped 0 bases and J dropped 4; count of bases not matched to a gene: 5. The CDR3 runs 15 residues. The DNA for the CDR3 is TGTGCCAGCAGCCAAGATCGGACAGGGAGGTACGAGCAGTACTTC. Translated: CASSQDRTGRYEQYF.

The V and J genes are TRBV5-1 and TRBJ2-2; D is perhaps TRBD2 (5 bases). The CDR3 length is 14 residues. The germline V gene has CDR1 SGHRS and CDR2 YFSETQ. With 0 bases removed from V and 4 bases from J, the gap between germline ends came to 7 bases. The CDR3 DNA is TGCGCCAGCAGCTTGGAAGGGAGCACCGGGGAGCTGTTTTTT. Protein product: CASSLEGSTGELFF.

The V and J genes are TRBV4-1 and TRBJ2-7, with a possible D match to TRBD1 (5 bases). The CDR3 sequence is 15 residues long. Germline CDR1 and CDR2: MGHRA and YSYEKL. V lost 5 bases to trimming and J lost 1 base, with 15 bases between them. The CDR3 sequence: CASSLDSNPSYEQYF. CDR3 DNA: TGCGCCAGCAGCTTAGACAGCAACCCGTCCTACGAGCAGTACTTC.

The chain recombines TRBV6-6 with TRBJ2-2; 7 nucleotides align to TRBD1. The CDR3 is 15 amino acids. Germline V gene sequence: CDR1 MNHNY, CDR2 SVGAGI (reference sequence). J was trimmed by 4 bases and V by 2 bases; bases with no gene match: 4. This chain's CDR3 is CASSYLGTATGELFF. The CDR3 DNA reads as TGTGCCAGCAGTTACCTAGGGACAGCCACCGGGGAGCTGTTTTTT.

V gene TRBV10-2 combines with J gene TRBJ2-5; perhaps TRBD2 as D (6 bases). Germline CDR1 and CDR2: WSHSY and SAAADI. This CDR3 has 15 amino acids. With 6 bases removed from V and 1 base from J, the gap between germline ends came to 15 bases. The CDR3 loop is CASSKRDSPQETQYF. CDR3 nucleotide sequence: TGCGCCAGCAGCAAACGGGACTCCCCCCAAGAGACCCAGTACTTC.

The V call is TRBV6-5, the J call TRBJ2-7; 7 bases are shared with TRBD1. V trimming: 5 bases; J trimming: 5 bases; junction bases outside the gene matches: 6. CDR1 MNHEY and CDR2 SVGAGI come from the germline V gene. This CDR3 is 13 amino acids long. The CDR3 region has the DNA TGTGCCAGCAGTCACCCAGGGGGACACGAGCAGTACTTC. Encoded protein: CASSHPGGHEQYF.

This sequence joins TRBV19 and TRBJ2-3, with 8 bases fitting TRBD1. This CDR3 comprises 18 residues. After removal of 5 bases from V and 5 bases from J, the junction contained 18 bases not matched to a gene. Germline V lookup: CDR1 LNHDA, CDR2 SQIVND (reference sequence). Here the CDR3 reads CASSLLYPRDRGVDTQYF. In nucleotides, the CDR3 is TGTGCCAGTAGTCTTCTATACCCCCGCGACAGGGGAGTAGATACGCAGTATTTT.

V and J are TRBV5-1 and TRBJ1-3; tentatively, D is TRBD1 (5 bases). Germline CDR1 is SGHRS and CDR2 is YFSETQ. The germline V and J ends were trimmed by 3 bases and 0 bases, with 16 bases remaining between them. The CDR3 extends over 17 amino acids. The CDR3 nucleotides are TGCGCCAGCAGCTCCGACCCACAGGCGAGCTCTGGAAACACCATATATTTT. This sequence encodes CASSSDPQASSGNTIYF.

For this clone: Other nucleotide sequences in the sample specify the same CDR3. The CDR3 here is CASSLVSNEKLFF. The CDR3 nucleotides are TGTGCCAGCAGCTTGGTCAGTAATGAAAAACTGTTTTTT. The chain links TRBV7-9 to TRBJ1-4; D is uncertain. The germline V gene has CDR1 SEHNR and CDR2 FQNEAQ (reference sequence). The CDR3 has 13 amino acids. V lost 3 bases and J lost 4, with 6 bases in between.

V gene TRBV3-1 (or the pseudogene TRBV3-2) combines with J gene TRBJ2-1; 14 nucleotides line up with TRBD2. Germline V gives CDR1 LGHDT, CDR2 YNNKEL (reference sequence). The J segment lost 0 bases and the V segment lost 4 bases, leaving 8 bases of the junction unmatched. CDR3 length: 19 residues. For the CDR3, the DNA is TGTGCCAGCAGCCGGGGACTAGCGGGAGTGCGGCCCTCCTACAATGAGCAGTTCTTC. This sequence encodes CASSRGLAGVRPSYNEQFF.

This clone was recorded only once. The chain recombines TRBV6-1 with TRBJ2-7; D unresolved. The germline V gene encodes CDR1 MNHNS and CDR2 SASEGT. The V gene lost 1 base and the J gene lost 12 bases, with 10 bases spanning the gap. There are 11 residues in the CDR3. The CDR3 loop reads CASSEVPPLYF. The CDR3 region has the DNA TGTGCCAGCAGTGAAGTCCCCCCTCTGTACTTC.

The gene calls are TRBV9 and TRBJ1-1; TRBD1 agrees at 8 bases. Germline CDR1 is SGDLS and CDR2 is YYNGEE. The CDR3 length is 15 residues. The J segment lost 5 bases and the V segment lost 0 bases, leaving 6 bases of the junction unmatched. The chain's CDR3 is CASSVGQGSRTEAFF. In DNA form, the CDR3 reads TGTGCCAGCAGCGTAGGACAGGGGAGTAGAACTGAAGCTTTCTTT.